Presented here are 32 T cell receptor beta chains from one specimen sequenced in a study of tissue T cells after allogeneic stem cell transplantation. Profiling relied on immunoSEQ multiplex PCR, and the TCRdb table lists in-frame clones only, not all of them. The table includes about 17,000 clones, about 70% detected once. Sample: spleen. The receptor set was obtained from a female BALB/c mouse in good health. The strain's MHC haplotype is H2-d.

To note about this clone: Genes and germline come from the mouse. The read ends 1 residue shy of where the CDR3 ends; the end is completed using the germline J gene. This chain uses TRBV5 with TRBJ1-3; the D gene is possibly TRBD1 (5 bases). This CDR3 comprises 14 residues. Trimming left V 4 bases short and J 0 bases short, with 7 bases between. The V gene's germline CDR1 is LGHNA and CDR2 YNLKQL (reference sequence). The CDR3 is CASSPTDSGNTLYF. CDR3 DNA (partial): TGTGCCAGCAGCCCGACAGATTCTGGAAATACGCTCTAT.

Details on this clone: Gene names refer to mouse genes. With the read ending 1 residue before the CDR3 end, the germline J gene is used to fill in that end. V and J are TRBV14 and TRBJ2-7; 8 nucleotides agree with TRBD1. CDR1 and CDR2 (germline): SGHDT, FRDEAV. This CDR3 has 13 residues. Trimming removed 4 bases from V and 1 base from J; junction bases left unmatched: 1. The covered CDR3 bases are TGTGCCAGCAGTCGGGACAGGTCCTATGAACAGTAC. This sequence encodes CASSRDRSYEQY. The CDR3 reads in full as CASSRDRSYEQYF.

Remarks on this clone: Gene names are the mouse ones. The read gets to within 1 residue of the CDR3 end, and the germline J gene fills in the rest. The chain is built from TRBV29 and TRBJ2-7, with D possibly being TRBD2 (7 bases). CDR1 is MSHET and CDR2 is SYDVDS in the germline V gene. V lost 6 bases and J 2 bases, leaving 14 bases between the germline ends. The CDR3 loop spans 14 amino acids. CDR3 sequence: CASRRGANPYEQYF. CDR3 DNA (partial): TGTGCTAGCAGGCGGGGGGCGAACCCCTATGAACAGTAC.

As for this clone: Gene labels here are mouse ones. The CDR3: CASGDLGQGNTGQLYF. The CDR3 bases that were read are TGTGCCAGCGGTGATTTGGGACAGGGAAACACCGGGCAGCTCTAC. V gene TRBV13-2 combines with J gene TRBJ2-2; TRBD1 aligns across 9 bases. From the germline J gene comes the end of the CDR3, since the read stops 1 residue before it. The CDR3 runs to 16 residues. Germline assignment: CDR1 NNHNN and CDR2 SYGAGS (reference sequence). V dropped 1 base and J dropped 1; count of bases not matched to a gene: 2.

Concerning this clone: Germline and genes here are mouse. CDR3 DNA (partial): TGTGCCAGCGGTGATGCAGACAACTCCGACTACACC. It is translated as CASGDADNSDYT. From start to end, the CDR3 is CASGDADNSDYTF. The V call is TRBV13-2, the J call TRBJ1-2; D is uncertain. The read ends 1 residue before the CDR3 terminus; that terminus is restored from the germline J gene. V dropped 0 bases and J dropped 2 bases, with 5 bases sitting between them. Per the germline V gene, CDR1 is NNHNN and CDR2 is SYGAGS (reference sequence). The length of the CDR3 is 13 residues.

About this clone itself: Each gene name is a mouse one. The CDR3 goes on 1 residue after the read ends, and that part is filled in from the germline J gene. The chain couples TRBV29 to TRBJ2-7; no firm D call. The CDR3 covers 12 residues. CDR1 and CDR2 from the germline V gene are MSHET and SYDVDS. Trimming removed 0 bases from V and 9 bases from J, with 9 bases in between. The part of the CDR3 DNA that was read is TGTGCTAGCAGTTTATCGTTGGCAATACAGTAC. It is translated as CASSLSLAIQY. The whole CDR3 sequence is CASSLSLAIQYF. Full variable domain (missing parts from reference TRBV29 and TRBJ2-7): DMKVTQMPRYLIKRMGENVLLECGQDMSHETMYWYRQDPGLGLQLIYISYDVDSNSEGDIPKGYRVSRKKREHFSLILDSAKTNQTSVYFCASSLSLAIQYFGPGTRLTVL.

About this clone itself: Mouse germline and gene names are used. Coverage ceases 1 residue before the CDR3 finishes, and the germline J gene fills in the end. The chain has TRBV3 and TRBJ2-4; the match to TRBD2 covers 8 bases. The CDR3 runs 17 residues. J gave up 2 bases and V 1 base, and 8 bases lay outside the gene matches. Germline V gives CDR1 SNHLY, CDR2 FYNGKV (reference sequence). The sequenced CDR3 bases are TGTGCCAGCAGCTTAGTGGGGGGGGCGGATGATCAAAACACCTTGTAC. It encodes CASSLVGGADDQNTLY. The complete CDR3 reads CASSLVGGADDQNTLYF.

This clone was found a few times. Germline and genes here are mouse. From the germline J gene comes the end of the CDR3, since the read stops 1 residue before it. The chain combines TRBV13-1 with TRBJ1-4, with a tentative D call TRBD1 (6 bases). Trimming removed 4 bases at V and 3 bases at J, with 10 bases between. The CDR3 has 14 residues. Looked up from germline, CDR1 is NSHNY and CDR2 is SYGAGN. CDR3 sequence reads: CASSPGTPNERLFF. CDR3 bases read: TGTGCCAGCAGTCCCGGGACACCCAACGAAAGATTATTT.

About this clone itself: Each gene name is a mouse one. The covered CDR3 bases are TGTGCAAGCAGCTTAGACGATAACAACCAGGCTCCGCTT. Translated, it gives CASSLDDNNQAPL. The whole CDR3 is CASSLDDNNQAPLF. The V call is TRBV16, the J call TRBJ1-5; no clear D gene. The CDR3 end lies 1 residue beyond the end of the read and is filled in from the germline J gene. Deletions cut 0 bases from V and 0 bases from J, with 3 bases between. This CDR3 spans 14 amino acids. In germline, CDR1 is SGHSA, CDR2 FRNQAP.

The table lists this clone with a few counts. Gene names are mouse gene names. The read terminates 1 residue ahead of where the CDR3 ends, so the germline J gene completes it. The chain has TRBV13-2 and TRBJ1-4; the D is unclear. The V gene's germline CDR1 is NNHNN and CDR2 SYGAGS (reference sequence). This CDR3 is 14 amino acids long. Trimming pared 2 bases from V and 0 bases from J, leaving 5 bases between. The DNA read from the CDR3 is TGTGCCAGCGGTGAGCCAATTTCCAACGAAAGATTATTT. Residues: CASGEPISNERLF. The CDR3 in its entirety is CASGEPISNERLFF.

This clone was detected only a few times. Germline and genes: mouse. Read data end 1 residue before the CDR3 end; the end is taken from the germline J gene. This rearrangement joins TRBV31 to TRBJ1-4; D gene unclear. CDR1 and CDR2 (germline): GKSSPN, SITVG. The CDR3 length is 13 residues. Trimming removed 6 bases at V and 0 bases at J, with 8 bases between. CDR3 loop: CACTEISNERLFF. Partial CDR3 DNA: TGTGCCTGCACAGAAATTTCCAACGAAAGATTATTT.

Details on this clone: The germline and genes are mouse ones. From the germline J gene comes the end of the CDR3, since the read stops 1 residue before it. The same CDR3 can be traced to other DNA sequences in this sample. The genes are TRBV5 and TRBJ2-5, with TRBD2 matching 13 bases. CDR1 and CDR2 from the germline V gene are LGHNA and YNLKQL (reference sequence). V gave up 4 bases and J gave up 6 bases; unmatched junction bases: 7. This CDR3 has 16 amino acids. CDR3 in amino acids: CASSPGLGGRGDTQYF. Partial CDR3 DNA: TGTGCCAGCAGCCCCGGACTGGGGGGGCGGGGGGACACCCAGTAC.

Note on this clone: The gene symbols are mouse symbols. The sequenced fragment ends 1 residue before the CDR3 boundary, so the rest is inferred from the germline J gene. The chain employs TRBV2 and TRBJ1-1; D is unclear. The CDR3 totals 13 residues. Between the trimmed V and J ends, which lost 0 bases and 4 bases, there was a span of 6 bases. Germline CDR1 is LGHNA and CDR2 is YSYQKL. Partial CDR3 DNA: TGTGCCAGCAGCCAAGATCAGCTCACAGAAGTCTTC. This translates into CASSQDQLTEVF. The full CDR3 reads CASSQDQLTEVFF.

Regarding this clone: Gene and germline names: mouse. The read comes to an end 1 residue before the CDR3 does, leaving the germline J gene to fill in the end. The J gene is TRBJ1-6, the V gene TRBV4, with D perhaps TRBD1 (5 bases). TRBJ1-6 is labeled an ORF, and its function is uncertain. The CDR3 is 15 residues long. Trimming shortened V by 5 bases and J by 0 bases, and 8 bases separated the two germline ends. Germline CDR1 LGHDT, CDR2 YNNKQL (reference sequence). This CDR3 is CASSRQTSYNSPLYF. The CDR3 bases that were read are TGTGCCAGCAGCCGACAGACTTCCTATAATTCGCCCCTCTAC.

Points on this clone: Gene names denote mouse genes. Read sequence stops 1 residue before the CDR3 end, and the germline J gene provides the missing end. The chain uses TRBV13-3 and TRBJ2-5; either TRBD1 or TRBD2 may supply D (6 bases each). The CDR3 is made up of 13 amino acids. Germline lookup yields CDR1 NNHDY and CDR2 SYVADS. V lost 2 bases and J 3 bases, leaving 7 bases between the germline ends. The CDR3: CASSEGGQDTQYF. The DNA read from the CDR3 is TGTGCCAGCAGTGAAGGGGGGCAAGACACCCAGTAC.

On this clone: Gene names and germline refer to mouse. The CDR3 end falls 1 residue outside the read, so it is completed with the germline J gene. V gene TRBV13-2 combines with J gene TRBJ2-3; possibly TRBD1 for D (6 bases). The CDR3 is made up of 15 amino acids. Germline assignment: CDR1 NNHNN and CDR2 SYGAGS (reference sequence). With 3 bases removed from V and 0 bases from J, the gap between germline ends came to 11 bases. Incomplete CDR3 DNA: TGTGCCAGCGGTGGGCAGGGGTGGAGTGCAGAAACGCTGTAT. It encodes CASGGQGWSAETLY. The complete CDR3 reads CASGGQGWSAETLYF.

With respect to this clone: The listed genes are named as in mouse. The read ends 1 residue shy of where the CDR3 ends; the end is completed using the germline J gene. This chain connects TRBV13-1 to TRBJ1-2; 11 bases are shared with TRBD1. This CDR3 spans 15 amino acids. Germline loops: CDR1 NSHNY, CDR2 SYGAGN. Trimming cost V 3 bases and J 0 bases; bases outside gene matches: 1. The CDR3 loop is CASSGGQGANSDYTF. The part of the CDR3 DNA that was read is TGTGCCAGCAGTGGGGGACAGGGGGCAAACTCCGACTACACC.

About this clone: All gene names here are mouse names. Incomplete CDR3 DNA: TGTGGTGGCAGGGGGGGGCCCAACCAGGCTCCGCTT. It encodes CGGRGGPNQAPL. The entire CDR3 is CGGRGGPNQAPLF. The chain has TRBV20 and TRBJ1-5, with 7 bases lining up with TRBD1. The read ends 1 residue shy of where the CDR3 ends; the end is completed using the germline J gene. The CDR3 has 13 amino acids. The V gene end was trimmed by 7 bases and the J gene end by 3 bases; junction bases not matched to a gene: 6. CDR1 is GFQATS, CDR2 STVNSAI, per germline.

For this clone: All gene names here are mouse names. With the read ending 1 residue before the CDR3 end, the germline J gene is used to fill in that end. The rearrangement uses TRBV13-1 and TRBJ1-1; D remains unclear. There are 13 residues in the CDR3. Germline V gene sequence: CDR1 NSHNY, CDR2 SYGAGN. Trimming cost V 0 bases and J 2 bases, with 5 bases left between them. The DNA read from the CDR3 is TGTGCCAGCAGTGATGACAGCAACACAGAAGTCTTC. This codes for CASSDDSNTEVF. The entire CDR3 reads CASSDDSNTEVFF.

With regard to this clone: The gene names given are mouse names. The CDR3 extends 1 residue past the end of the read, so its final part is completed from the germline J gene. The rearrangement joins TRBV19 to TRBJ1-2; 8 bases map to TRBD1. The CDR3 totals 14 residues. Germline values: CDR1 FNHDT, CDR2 SITEND (reference sequence). The junction had 4 bases not matched to a gene; V was cut back by 2 bases and J by 4 bases. CDR3 bases read: TGTGCCAGCAGTATTGCAGGGGGCAGCTCCGACTACACC. It is translated as CASSIAGGSSDYT. The whole CDR3 protein is CASSIAGGSSDYTF.

A word on this clone: The listed genes are named as in mouse. The read stops 1 residue short of the end of the CDR3; the missing end is completed from the germline J gene. V is TRBV31 and J is TRBJ2-7, with D possibly matching TRBD2 (7 bases). The CDR3 runs to 14 residues. Germline V lookup: CDR1 GKSSPN, CDR2 SITVG. The V gene lost 0 bases and the J gene lost 2 bases, with 11 bases spanning the gap. Partial CDR3 DNA: TGTGCCTGGAGTCTAGTGGGGGGCGCCTATGAACAGTAC. Its protein is CAWSLVGGAYEQY. Given in full, the CDR3 is CAWSLVGGAYEQYF.

For this clone: Germline and genes here are mouse. The read ends 1 residue shy of where the CDR3 ends; the end is completed using the germline J gene. The chain recombines TRBV3 with TRBJ2-1; 9 nucleotides align to TRBD2. The V segment lost 2 bases and the J segment 3 bases; nucleotides outside the gene matches: 2. CDR1 is SNHLY, CDR2 FYNGKV, per germline (reference sequence). CDR3 size: 15 residues. CDR3 sequence reads: CASSLSGGGYAEQFF. The CDR3 DNA, read in part, is TGTGCCAGCAGCTTATCTGGGGGGGGCTATGCTGAGCAGTTC.

Comments on this clone: The germline and genes are mouse ones. The read stops 1 residue short of the end of the CDR3; the missing end is completed from the germline J gene. This rearrangement joins TRBV1 to TRBJ2-1, with TRBD1 matching 9 bases. The CDR3 contains 15 residues. With 4 bases clipped from V and 3 bases from J, the junction kept 4 bases outside the gene matches. Germline V gene data show CDR1 as NSQYPW and CDR2 as LRSPGD (reference sequence). The CDR3 protein is CTCSGLTGGYAEQFF. The DNA read from the CDR3 is TGCACCTGCAGTGGCCTGACAGGGGGCTATGCTGAGCAGTTC.

This clone was seen more than once but under ten times. Mouse names are used for the genes. With the read ending 1 residue before the CDR3 end, the germline J gene is used to fill in that end. The chain combines TRBV13-2 with TRBJ1-4; 10 bases align to TRBD1. CDR1 and CDR2 (germline): NNHNN, SYGAGS (reference sequence). With 5 bases clipped from V and 6 bases from J, the junction kept 1 base outside the gene matches. The CDR3 has 13 residues. The CDR3 reads CASGGTGDERLFF. The sequenced part of the CDR3 DNA is TGTGCCAGCGGCGGGACAGGGGACGAAAGATTATTT.

Of note for this clone: Mouse gene names apply. Read coverage stops 1 residue before the CDR3 terminus; the germline J gene supplies the remainder. The V and J genes are TRBV31 and TRBJ1-1, with D possibly TRBD1 on 5 matching bases. CDR1 and CDR2 from the germline V gene are GKSSPN and SITVG. CDR3 length: 14 amino acids. The V end was cut by 0 bases, the J end by 1 base, with 9 bases between. The CDR3 is CAWSLQGVNTEVFF. The sequenced CDR3 bases are TGTGCCTGGAGTCTCCAGGGAGTAAACACAGAAGTCTTC.

Points on this clone: Gene names are the mouse ones. With the read ending 1 residue before the CDR3 end, the germline J gene is used to fill in that end. The genes are TRBV5 and TRBJ2-7; 11 bases agree with TRBD2. Germline CDR1 and CDR2: LGHNA and YNLKQL (reference sequence). The J segment lost 0 bases and the V segment lost 4 bases, leaving 5 bases of the junction unmatched. The CDR3 is made up of 16 amino acids. The DNA read from the CDR3 is TGTGCCAGCAGCCCGGGGACTGGGGGCTACTCCTATGAACAGTAC. As protein: CASSPGTGGYSYEQY. The entire CDR3 protein reads CASSPGTGGYSYEQYF.

This clone was counted once. The gene symbols are mouse symbols. Coverage ceases 1 residue before the CDR3 finishes, and the germline J gene fills in the end. V usage is TRBV13-2 and J usage is TRBJ2-1; D gene ambiguous. In germline, CDR1 is NNHNN, CDR2 SYGAGS (reference sequence). Between the trimmed V and J ends, which lost 2 bases and 0 bases, there was a span of 6 bases. This CDR3 has 14 residues. The CDR3 here is CASGEEYNYAEQFF. The covered CDR3 bases are TGTGCCAGCGGTGAAGAATATAACTATGCTGAGCAGTTC.

Remarks on this clone: The listed genes are named as in mouse. The read finishes 1 residue shy of the CDR3 end, and the germline J gene is used to complete it. The chain couples TRBV19 to TRBJ2-5; 10 bases agree with TRBD1. V lost 7 bases, J lost 8 bases, and 7 bases stayed unmatched. This CDR3 is built from 13 residues. Germline V gene data show CDR1 as FNHDT and CDR2 as SITEND (reference sequence). The CDR3 is CASAGDRGGTQYF. The sequenced CDR3 bases are TGTGCCAGCGCCGGGGACAGGGGAGGCACCCAGTAC.

As for this clone: Gene names refer to mouse genes. The observed sequence ends 1 residue before the CDR3 terminus, with the missing tail filled in from the germline J gene. This chain connects TRBV1 to TRBJ1-2; 10 positions match TRBD1. Per germline, CDR1 NSQYPW and CDR2 LRSPGD (reference sequence). The CDR3 is 16 amino acids. Unmatched junction bases numbered 6, after V lost 2 bases and J lost 3 bases. CDR3 sequence: CTCSASRDRGYSDYTF. CDR3 DNA (partial): TGCACCTGCAGTGCATCCCGGGACAGGGGTTACTCCGACTACACC.

A few counts support this clone. Genes and germline are mouse. CDR3 sequence reads: CASSQDRDWGYYEQYF. Incomplete CDR3 DNA: TGTGCCAGCAGCCAAGATCGGGACTGGGGGTACTATGAACAGTAC. The chain couples TRBV2 to TRBJ2-7; 11 bases fit TRBD2. The CDR3 extends 1 residue past the end of the read, so its final part is completed from the germline J gene. J was trimmed by 3 bases and V by 0 bases; bases with no gene match: 4. This CDR3 has 16 residues. Per germline, CDR1 LGHNA and CDR2 YSYQKL.

Worth noting for this clone: Mouse names are used for the genes. The CDR3 end is not reached by the read, which stops 1 residue before it; the germline J gene fills it in. The chain couples TRBV14 to TRBJ2-1; a possible D gene is TRBD2 (7 bases). CDR3 length: 13 amino acids. The V end lost 1 base, the J end lost 7 bases, and 9 bases lay between the germline ends. Germline assignment: CDR1 SGHDT and CDR2 FRDEAV. The CDR3 DNA, read in part, is TGTGCCAGCAGTTTCGGGGGGCGAGCTGAGCAGTTC. This translates into CASSFGGRAEQF. The whole CDR3 is CASSFGGRAEQFF.

A note on this clone: The gene symbols are mouse symbols. The read stops 1 residue short of the end of the CDR3; the missing end is completed from the germline J gene. The chain uses TRBV4 and TRBJ2-4; 11 bases align to TRBD2. The CDR3 runs to 17 residues. V gave up 5 bases and J gave up 1 base; unmatched junction bases: 8. Looked up from germline, CDR1 is LGHDT and CDR2 is YNNKQL (reference sequence). CDR3 bases read: TGTGCCAGCAGCAGAAACTGGGGGGGCGCGGGTCAAAACACCTTGTAC. This sequence encodes CASSRNWGGAGQNTLY. The whole CDR3 protein is CASSRNWGGAGQNTLYF.